This T cell receptor (beta chain) was obtained from a study of blood T cell repertoires in COVID-19. Assay: immunoSEQ multiplex PCR; the TCRdb copy retains only in-frame clones and omits some. The table lists about 220,000 clones, approximately 84% of them singletons. The sample comprised PBMCs or T cells enriched from blood (not recorded which). This clonotype originated in a man aged 35 to 55 who had recovered from COVID-19.

CDR3 in DNA: TGTGCCAGCAGCAAAGCGGGGAGTAACCATCAGCCCCAGCATTTT. It codes for CASSKAGSNHQPQHF. J is TRBJ1-5 and V is TRBV21-1. TRBV21-1 is given as a pseudogene. This CDR3 spans 15 amino acids.